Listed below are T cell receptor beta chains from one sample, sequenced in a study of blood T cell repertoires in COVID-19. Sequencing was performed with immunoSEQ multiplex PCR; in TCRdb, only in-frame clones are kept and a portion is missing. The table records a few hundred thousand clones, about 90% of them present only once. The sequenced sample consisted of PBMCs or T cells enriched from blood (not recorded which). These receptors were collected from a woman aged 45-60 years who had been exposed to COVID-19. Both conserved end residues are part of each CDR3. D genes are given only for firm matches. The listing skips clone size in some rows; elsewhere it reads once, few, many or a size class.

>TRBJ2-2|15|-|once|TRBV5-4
CASGPGQTNTGELFF
TGTGCCAGCGGCCCCGGACAGACGAACACCGGGGAGCTGTTTTTT
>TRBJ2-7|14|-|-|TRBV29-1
CSVEDPREPYEQYF
TGCAGCGTTGAAGACCCCCGGGAGCCCTACGAGCAGTACTTC
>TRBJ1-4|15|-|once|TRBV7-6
CASSLGQGRNEKLFF
TGTGCCAGCAGCTTAGGCCAGGGGAGAAATGAAAAACTGTTTTTT
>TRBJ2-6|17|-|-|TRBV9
CASSPRDFLSGANVLTF
TGTGCCAGCAGCCCGAGGGACTTTCTCTCTGGGGCCAACGTCCTGACTTTC
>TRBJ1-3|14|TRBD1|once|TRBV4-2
CASSQETGGNTIYF
TGTGCCAGCAGCCAAGAGACAGGGGGGAACACCATATATTTT
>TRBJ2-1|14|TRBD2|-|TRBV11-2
CASSFSGEYNEQFF
TGTGCCAGCAGCTTTAGCGGGGAATACAATGAGCAGTTCTTC
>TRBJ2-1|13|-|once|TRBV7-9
CASSSSSYNEQFF
TGTGCCAGCAGCTCTAGCTCCTACAATGAGCAGTTCTTC
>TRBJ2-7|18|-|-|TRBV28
CASSLPETKGPSGYEQYF
TGTGCCAGCAGTTTACCCGAGACGAAGGGGCCCTCTGGTTACGAGCAGTACTTC
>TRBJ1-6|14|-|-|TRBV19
CASRGLGNHSPLHF
TGTGCCAGCCGAGGGTTGGGGAATCATTCACCCCTCCACTTT
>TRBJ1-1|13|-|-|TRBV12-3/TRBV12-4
CASSRTANTEAFF
TGTGCCAGCAGTAGAACAGCAAACACTGAAGCTTTCTTT
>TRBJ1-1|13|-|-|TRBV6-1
CASSETSNTEAFF
TGTGCCAGCAGTGAAACCAGTAACACTGAAGCTTTCTTT
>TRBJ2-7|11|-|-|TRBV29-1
CSVVDSWEQYF
TGCAGCGTTGTCGACAGTTGGGAGCAGTACTTC
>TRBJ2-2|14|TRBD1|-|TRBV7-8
CASSLGTGAGELFF
TGTGCCAGCAGCTTAGGGACAGGGGCCGGGGAGCTGTTTTTT
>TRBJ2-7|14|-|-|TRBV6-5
CASSFSYSSYEQYF
TGTGCCAGCAGTTTTAGTTACAGCTCCTACGAGCAGTACTTC
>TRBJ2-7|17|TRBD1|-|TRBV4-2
CASSQDVVPGQLYEQYF
TGTGCCAGCAGCCAAGATGTGGTCCCGGGACAGCTATACGAGCAGTACTTC
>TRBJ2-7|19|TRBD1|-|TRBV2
CASRVNLGQGAPNSYEQYF
TGTGCCAGCAGAGTGAACCTCGGACAGGGCGCTCCTAACTCCTACGAGCAGTACTTC
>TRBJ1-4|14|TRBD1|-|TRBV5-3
CARPPGQKYEKLFF
TGTGCCAGACCTCCGGGACAGAAATATGAAAAACTGTTTTTT
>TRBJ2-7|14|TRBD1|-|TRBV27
CASRRLGQGYEQYF
TGTGCCAGCAGACGTCTAGGACAGGGCTACGAGCAGTACTTC
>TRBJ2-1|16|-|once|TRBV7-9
CASSPLSGLSYNEQFF
TGTGCCAGCAGCCCACTGAGCGGGCTCTCCTACAATGAGCAGTTCTTC
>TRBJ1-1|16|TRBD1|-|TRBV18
CASSPEGASWRTEAFF
TGTGCCAGCTCACCGGAGGGGGCGTCGTGGAGGACTGAAGCTTTCTTT
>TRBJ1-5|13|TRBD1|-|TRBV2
CASRMTGDQPQHF
TGTGCCAGCAGGATGACAGGGGATCAGCCCCAGCATTTT
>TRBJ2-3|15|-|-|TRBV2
CASSEDASRTDTQYF
TGTGCCAGCAGTGAAGACGCTAGTCGCACAGATACGCAGTATTTT